A selection of T cell receptor beta chains follows, all from one sample in a study of blood T cell repertoires in COVID-19. Produced via immunoSEQ multiplex PCR; TCRdb's table is partial and in-frame only. This repertoire shows over 80,000 clones, approximately 89% found once; its top ten account for 15% to 20%. The specimen was peripheral blood. These receptors came from a human donor in a cohort sampled during active COVID-19. CDR3s include the opening cysteine and the closing phenylalanine or tryptophan.

CDR3aa,v_gene,j_gene
CASSLRTGSQNEQFF,TRBV7-3,TRBJ2-1
CASSIRDSAYEQYF,TRBV11-1,TRBJ2-7
CASSAPGQGTYEQYF,TRBV6-5,TRBJ2-7
CASSSPRTGSSYEQYF,TRBV6-5,TRBJ2-7
CASSQTGVILAKNIQYF,TRBV28,TRBJ2-4
CASSASGRAGTGELFF,TRBV9,TRBJ2-2
CASSAQRGGAYNEQFF,TRBV9,TRBJ2-1
CASSIGDGTEQYF,TRBV18,TRBJ2-7
CARSRPRMAGFTHEQYF,TRBV5-3,TRBJ2-7
CASSLVQGRPDTQYF,TRBV11-2,TRBJ2-3
CASSQDRVQPQHF,TRBV3-1/TRBV3-2,TRBJ1-5
CASAMGSEQYF,TRBV3-1/TRBV3-2,TRBJ2-7
CASSFYHLGANQPQHF,TRBV7-9,TRBJ1-5